A single sample is the source of the 18 T cell receptor beta chains below, sequenced in a study of tumor-infiltrating lymphocytes in primary liver carcinoma. Reverse transcription of around 500 ng total RNA with a constant-region primer produced TCR beta cDNA. Investigators got TCR beta libraries out of three nested multiplex PCR rounds, done with slightly modified ARM-PCR. The first two PCR rounds, around 11 cycles each, used TRBV1-TRBV30 forward primers and a C-beta reverse primer. Via MiXCR, TCRdb re-called the multiplex PCR reads, giving one row per CDR3 protein. The sample has more than 150,000 distinct CDR3 sequences, 60% seen once. For blood RNA, unsorted whole blood served as the source, and germline DNA was extracted too. What was sequenced was peripheral blood. The receptors were gathered from a man aged 40-49 years with primary liver carcinoma and hepatitis B virus infection.

Points on this clonotype: Here the CDR3 omits its conserved ending phenylalanine or tryptophan, so a read error is the likely source. The J gene is TRBJ2-7, the V gene TRBV6-2 or TRBV6-3; TRBD2 matches at 14 bases. The CDR3 length is 15 residues. Germline loops: CDR1 MNHEY, CDR2 SVGEGT. Trimming cost V 2 bases and J 6 bases; bases outside gene matches: 3. The CDR3 loop reads CASSYGTSGSGEQYS. CDR3 coding DNA: TGTGCCAGCAGTTACGGGACTAGCGGGAGCGGCGAGCAGTACTCC.

For this clonotype: An end of the junction does not agree with germline; a read error may underlie this. The V call is TRBV28, the J call TRBJ2-1, with a weak D call TRBD1 (6 bases). Germline lookup yields CDR1 MDHEN and CDR2 SYDVKM. This CDR3 is 12 amino acids long. This CDR3 is CVSRWTEGEQFF. The CDR3 DNA is TGTGTCAGCAGATGGACAGAGGGTGAGCAGTTCTTC.

This clonotype was recorded a few times. V usage is TRBV5-4 and J usage is TRBJ2-3, with a weak D call TRBD1 (6 bases). V was trimmed by 2 bases and J by 3 bases, leaving 10 bases between them. The germline CDR1 and CDR2 sequences are SGHNT and YYREEE (reference sequence). The CDR3 extends over 14 amino acids. CDR3 in amino acids: CASSFRGGTDTQYF. The CDR3 DNA sequence: TGTGCCAGCAGCTTCAGGGGTGGAACAGATACGCAGTATTTT.

The V gene is TRBV10-3, the J gene TRBJ1-6; no firm D call. This CDR3 is built from 20 residues. The germline V gene has CDR1 ENHRY and CDR2 SYGVKD. The germline V and J ends were trimmed by 0 bases and 3 bases, with 21 bases remaining between them. CDR3 region: CAISESLASANRLYNSPLHF. The CDR3 nucleotides read TGTGCCATCAGTGAGTCGTTGGCCAGCGCCAACAGACTCTATAATTCACCCCTCCACTTT.

This clonotype came up a few times. V gene TRBV6-5 combines with J gene TRBJ2-3; TRBD1 agrees at 7 bases. This CDR3 comprises 17 residues. Germline-derived CDR1 and CDR2 are MNHEY and SVGAGI. J gave up 6 bases and V 6 bases, and 18 bases lay outside the gene matches. Here the CDR3 reads CASSRGGPGQPTDTQYF. As DNA, the CDR3 is TGTGCCAGCAGCCGAGGCGGGCCGGGACAGCCAACCGATACGCAGTATTTT.

This clonotype was observed a handful of times. The gene calls are TRBV10-3 and TRBJ2-7; D unclear. Germline CDR1 is ENHRY and CDR2 is SYGVKD. V lost 3 bases and J lost 2, with 8 bases in between. The CDR3 covers 13 residues. The DNA for the CDR3 is TGTGCCATCAGTGACGCGGCCCCCTACGAGCAGTACTTC. Translating gives CAISDAAPYEQYF.

Notes on this clonotype: This may be a read error, as it is one base from a much larger clone. This chain joins TRBV6-1 and TRBJ2-7; possible D gene TRBD2, 6 bases. Germline CDR1 MNHNS, CDR2 SASEGT. V gave up 4 bases and J gave up 0 bases, with 13 bases separating them. The CDR3 consists of 15 residues. The CDR3 DNA is TGTGCCAGCAGTGTAGCGGCCCAAGTCTCCTACGAGCAGTACTTC. This gives the protein CASSVAAQVSYEQYF.

This clonotype was seen more than once but under ten times. J is TRBJ1-1 and V is TRBV6-1; 9 nucleotides agree with TRBD1. Germline-derived CDR1 and CDR2 are MNHNS and SASEGT. CDR3 length equals 17 residues. J gave up 1 base and V 7 bases, and 13 bases lay outside the gene matches. In DNA form, the CDR3 reads TGTGCCAGCAATATTTTTCCGGGACAGGGTACGAACACTGAAGCTTTCTTT. This translates into CASNIFPGQGTNTEAFF.

As regards this clonotype: Sequence at one end of the junction differs from germline and may be a read error. CDR3 sequence (DNA): TGTGCCAGCAGCTTCACTGACGGAGCTTACGAGCAGTATTTC. It yields the protein CASSFTDGAYEQYF. This chain uses TRBV11-2 with TRBJ2-7; D is ambiguous. Germline V lookup: CDR1 SGHAT, CDR2 FQNNGV. The CDR3 consists of 14 residues. Full variable domain (remainder filled in from reference TRBV11-2 and TRBJ2-7): EAGVAQSPRYKIIEKRQSVAFWCNPISGHATLYWYQQILGQGPKLLIQFQNNGVVDDSQLPKDRFSAERLKGVDSTLKIQPAKLEDSAVYLCASSFTDGAYEQYFGPGTRLTVT.

This clonotype was detected once. Mismatch with germline at one junction end may stem from a read error. The J gene is TRBJ2-7, the V gene TRBV11-2; D gene uncertain. The CDR3 extends over 14 amino acids. Per germline, CDR1 SGHAT and CDR2 FQNNGV. CDR3 in DNA: TGTGCCAGCAGGTTAACCGACGGTGTCTACGAGCAGTGCTTT. It encodes CASRLTDGVYEQCF.

The chain couples TRBV16 to TRBJ2-7, with 7 bases lining up with TRBD2. Trimming removed 4 bases from V and 7 bases from J; junction bases left unmatched: 7. The CDR3 spans 13 residues. Per germline, CDR1 KGHSY and CDR2 FQNENV. CDR3 DNA sequence: TGTGCCAGCAGCCGCGGGGCTAGCGGTGAGCAGTACTTC. This translates into CASSRGASGEQYF.

In this sample, this clonotype turned up many times. V usage is TRBV11-2 and J usage is TRBJ1-4, with D perhaps matching TRBD1 (6 bases). Germline assignment: CDR1 SGHAT and CDR2 FQNNGV. V lost 5 bases to trimming and J lost 3 bases, with 16 bases between them. The CDR3 extends over 16 amino acids. In nucleotides, the CDR3 is TGTGCCAGCAGCCAAATAACAGGGTCCCCTAATGAAAAACTGTTTTTT. Amino acids: CASSQITGSPNEKLFF.

This clonotype was seen many times. This chain links TRBV12-3 or TRBV12-4 with TRBJ2-7, with a weak D call TRBD1 (5 bases). Trimming pared 4 bases from V and 2 bases from J, leaving 9 bases between. The CDR3 extends over 13 amino acids. The chain's CDR3 is CASSSTVTYEQYF. The CDR3 nucleotides read TGTGCCAGCAGTTCGACAGTTACCTACGAGCAGTACTTC.

With respect to this clonotype: A much more abundant neighbour one base away suggests this may be a read error. The gene calls are TRBV29-1 and TRBJ2-5; TRBD1 or TRBD2 may be the D gene (5 bases each). CDR3 length: 13 amino acids. Germline-derived CDR1 and CDR2 are SQVTM and ANQGSEA. CDR3 in amino acids: CSVDEGQGEAQYF. In DNA form, the CDR3 reads TGCAGCGTTGATGAGGGGCAGGGAGAGGCCCAGTACTTC.

This clonotype was counted only a few times. A much larger clone lies a single base off, so this may be a read error. The chain joins TRBV11-2 to TRBJ2-7, with D perhaps matching TRBD1 (5 bases). CDR3 length equals 14 residues. CDR1 and CDR2 (germline): SGHAT, FQNNGV. CDR3 loop: CANSLHQGTYEQYF. The CDR3 DNA sequence: TGTGCCAACAGCCTCCACCAGGGTACCTACGAGCAGTACTTC.

The chain carries TRBV5-6 and TRBJ2-1, with 11 bases fitting TRBD2. Germline V gene sequence: CDR1 SGHDT, CDR2 YYEEEE. This CDR3 spans 15 amino acids. CDR3 protein: CTGSLTLAGGNEQFF. CDR3 sequence (DNA): TGTACCGGCAGCTTGACTCTAGCGGGAGGAAATGAGCAGTTCTTC.

This clonotype was counted once. A read error may be the cause here, since a much bigger clone is one base away. The chain combines TRBV29-1 with TRBJ2-5, with D possibly called TRBD1 or TRBD2 (5 bases each). V lost 4 bases and J 9 bases, leaving 15 bases between the germline ends. Germline V lookup: CDR1 SQVTM, CDR2 ANQGSEA. This CDR3 has 12 residues. The CDR3 here is CSVGAGSEAQYF. The CDR3 nucleotides are TGCAGCGTTGGGGCAGGGTCGGAGGCCCAGTACTTC.

In its sample, this clonotype was seen once. Sequence at one end of the junction differs from germline and may be a read error. The chain has TRBV11-2 and TRBJ2-5; D may be TRBD2 (6 bases). Germline V lookup: CDR1 SGHAT, CDR2 FQNNGV. This CDR3 is 15 amino acids long. CDR3 region: CASSPSGWREETQYF. The CDR3 coding sequence is TGTGCAAGCAGCCCCAGCGGTTGGAGGGAAGAGACCCAGTACTTC.